This entry lists 26 T cell receptor beta chains sequenced from one sample in a study of blood T cell repertoires in COVID-19. TCRdb keeps only in-frame clones here, not all; method: immunoSEQ multiplex PCR. The sample has tens of thousands of clones, almost 90% seen once. Sequences were obtained from peripheral blood. The origin of the receptors is a woman between 65 and 79 years old with active COVID-19.

The rearrangement uses TRBV2 and TRBJ2-1, with 15 bases identical to TRBD2. CDR3 length: 18 residues. The trim removed 6 bases at V and 0 bases at J, leaving 6 bases unmatched. CDR1 and CDR2 (germline): SNHLY, FYNNEI. CDR3 region: CASRGLAGGPSSYNEQFF. The CDR3 region has the DNA TGTGCCAGCAGGGGACTAGCGGGGGGACCAAGCTCCTACAATGAGCAGTTCTTC.

The rearrangement joins TRBV6-5 to TRBJ1-1; D gene unclear. V dropped 6 bases and J dropped 4 bases, with 9 bases sitting between them. CDR1 is MNHEY, CDR2 SVGAGI, per germline. The CDR3 is 12 amino acids. CDR3 bases: TGTGCCAGCAGGGGCCCTTTCACTGAAGCTTTCTTT. Translated, it gives CASRGPFTEAFF.

The chain couples TRBV7-9 to TRBJ2-3, with TRBD1 matching 7 bases. This CDR3 has 14 residues. Germline CDR1 is SEHNR and CDR2 is FQNEAQ (reference sequence). The V and J ends lost 7 bases and 0 bases, in that order; junction bases with no gene match: 4. The CDR3 is CASTGRGSTDTQYF. CDR3 bases: TGTGCCAGCACCGGCAGGGGGAGCACAGATACGCAGTATTTT.

The chain uses TRBV7-2 and TRBJ2-5; no reliable D call. The V gene's germline CDR1 is SGHTA and CDR2 FQGNSA. The CDR3 is 11 amino acids. The V gene lost 5 bases and the J gene lost 3 bases, with 4 bases spanning the gap. The CDR3: CASSQKETQYF. The CDR3 DNA reads as TGTGCCAGCAGCCAGAAAGAGACCCAGTACTTC.

The V and J genes are TRBV19 and TRBJ2-2; tentatively, D is TRBD1 (6 bases). The CDR3 consists of 17 residues. V lost 0 bases and J 5 bases, leaving 16 bases between the germline ends. Looked up from germline, CDR1 is LNHDA and CDR2 is SQIVND (reference sequence). Written as DNA, the CDR3 is TGTGCCAGTAGTATAGATTATCTACAGGGTTTTACCGGGGAGCTGTTTTTT. It encodes CASSIDYLQGFTGELFF.

The genes are TRBV4-1 and TRBJ2-3; no firm D call. V gave up 0 bases and J gave up 1 base, with 8 bases separating them. From germline, CDR1 is MGHRA and CDR2 YSYEKL. This CDR3 contains 15 residues. This chain's CDR3 is CASSQEESGTDTQYF. The CDR3 region has the DNA TGCGCCAGCAGCCAAGAGGAGTCGGGCACAGATACGCAGTATTTT.

The rearrangement joins TRBV19 to TRBJ1-5; maybe TRBD1 (6 bases). Trimming shortened V by 4 bases and J by 5 bases, and 9 bases separated the two germline ends. The CDR3 spans 13 residues. Germline V gene data show CDR1 as LNHDA and CDR2 as SQIVND (reference sequence). CDR3 region: CASSTGDDQPQHF. The CDR3 coding sequence is TGTGCCAGTAGTACAGGGGACGATCAGCCCCAGCATTTT. Complete variable domain (other parts from reference TRBV19 and TRBJ1-5): DGGITQSPKYLFRKEGQNVTLSCEQNLNHDAMYWYRQDPGQGLRLIYYSQIVNDFQKGDIAEGYSVSREKKESFPLTVTSAQKNPTAFYLCASSTGDDQPQHFGDGTRLSIL.

The CDR3 bases are TGCGCCAGCAGCCCGTCCGTTAGGGGTGGGTCAGATACGCAGTATTTT. Its translation: CASSPSVRGGSDTQYF. This chain uses TRBV5-1 with TRBJ2-3; the D gene is possibly TRBD1 (5 bases). CDR1 is SGHRS, CDR2 YFSETQ, per germline. The CDR3 contains 16 residues. The V end lost 4 bases, the J end lost 4 bases, and 19 bases lay between the germline ends.

V gene TRBV2 combines with J gene TRBJ2-7; 8 bases are a match to TRBD1. The ends lost 5 bases at V and 4 bases at J; junction bases unmatched: 10. Germline assignment: CDR1 SNHLY and CDR2 FYNNEI. CDR3 length: 15 amino acids. This CDR3 is CASSWTGWEDYEQYF. CDR3 nucleotides: TGTGCCAGCAGTTGGACAGGGTGGGAAGATTACGAGCAGTACTTC.

The genes are TRBV10-3 and TRBJ2-1; TRBD1 aligns across 8 bases. The CDR3 spans 15 residues. The germline gives CDR1 ENHRY, CDR2 SYGVKD. After removal of 3 bases from V and 5 bases from J, the junction contained 6 bases not matched to a gene. This CDR3 is CAISDHRGMDNEQFF. The CDR3 coding sequence is TGTGCCATCAGTGATCACAGGGGGATGGACAATGAGCAGTTCTTC.

This clone turned up a few times. The CDR3: CASSPTLAGGGDTQYF. The DNA of the CDR3 is TGTGCCAGCAGCCCCACCCTAGCGGGGGGGGGAGATACGCAGTATTTT. The chain carries TRBV9 and TRBJ2-3; 12 nucleotides line up with TRBD2. J gave up 5 bases and V 4 bases, and 8 bases lay outside the gene matches. Germline-derived CDR1 and CDR2 are SGDLS and YYNGEE. The CDR3 loop spans 16 amino acids.

This sequence joins TRBV7-3 and TRBJ2-7; D possibly corresponds to TRBD1 (6 bases). V lost 0 bases and J lost 3, with 12 bases in between. Germline V CDR1 and CDR2: SGHTA, FQGTGA. This CDR3 is 15 amino acids long. CDR3 sequence reads: CASSLTRDMSYEQYF. The DNA of the CDR3 is TGTGCCAGCAGCTTAACCCGGGACATGAGCTACGAGCAGTACTTC.

CDR3 sequence: CASSVKRSPNEQFF. CDR3 DNA: TGTGCCAGCAGTGTAAAACGGAGCCCCAATGAGCAGTTCTTC. This chain links TRBV2 with TRBJ2-1; the D is unclear. Trimming cost V 4 bases and J 6 bases, with 13 bases left between them. The CDR3 has 14 amino acids. CDR1 and CDR2 from the germline V gene are SNHLY and FYNNEI.

This rearrangement joins TRBV30 to TRBJ1-5; D unresolved. Trimming pared 2 bases from V and 2 bases from J, leaving 7 bases between. The germline V gene encodes CDR1 GTSNPN and CDR2 SVGIG (reference sequence). The CDR3 is 13 amino acids. The CDR3 spells CAWSRQGNQPQHF. Here the CDR3 DNA reads TGTGCCTGGAGTCGACAAGGCAATCAGCCCCAGCATTTT.

The chain uses TRBV11-3 and TRBJ2-3; D is possibly TRBD2 (5 bases). Trimming pared 5 bases from V and 8 bases from J, leaving 14 bases between. This CDR3 has 13 amino acids. The V gene's germline CDR1 is SGHNT and CDR2 YENEEA. This chain's CDR3 is CASSGELGGTQYF. In DNA, the CDR3 is TGTGCCAGCAGCGGGGAACTTGGAGGTACGCAGTATTTT.

The chain has TRBV9 and TRBJ1-1, with 7 bases that match TRBD1. The V gene's germline CDR1 is SGDLS and CDR2 YYNGEE. V lost 6 bases, J lost 4 bases, and 9 bases stayed unmatched. The CDR3 sequence is 14 residues long. CDR3: CASKGEGAGTEAFF. CDR3 coding DNA: TGTGCCAGCAAAGGTGAGGGGGCAGGCACTGAAGCTTTCTTT.

The chain links TRBV25-1 to TRBJ1-1; D gene uncertain. The CDR3 is 16 residues long. The V gene's germline CDR1 is MGHDK and CDR2 SYGVNS. Between the trimmed V and J ends, which lost 1 base and 2 bases, there was a span of 14 bases. CDR3 amino acids: CASSESLGTGNTEAFF. The CDR3 coding sequence is TGTGCCAGCAGTGAATCCCTGGGTACGGGTAACACTGAAGCTTTCTTT.

J is TRBJ2-2 and V is TRBV27, with 8 nucleotides matching TRBD1. J gave up 5 bases and V 5 bases, and 7 bases lay outside the gene matches. The CDR3 extends over 15 amino acids. Germline CDR1 reads MNHEY; CDR2 reads SMNVEV (reference sequence). This chain's CDR3 is CASSPGQGRTGELFF. The CDR3 DNA is TGTGCCAGCAGTCCCGGACAGGGAAGGACCGGGGAGCTGTTTTTT.

The chain is built from TRBV4-3 and TRBJ2-3; 7 bases line up with TRBD2. The junction had 8 bases not matched to a gene; V was cut back by 1 base and J by 4 bases. Germline CDR1 LGHNA, CDR2 YSLEER. The CDR3 spans 16 residues. The CDR3 region is CASSQGGGRNADTQYF. The CDR3 DNA sequence: TGCGCCAGCAGCCAAGGGGGAGGGAGGAATGCAGATACGCAGTATTTT.

V and J are TRBV7-2 and TRBJ1-1; D may be TRBD1 (6 bases). The CDR3 has 14 amino acids. V was trimmed by 3 bases and J by 3 bases, leaving 11 bases between them. Germline V gene sequence: CDR1 SGHTA, CDR2 FQGNSA. CDR3 sequence (DNA): TGTGCCAGCAGCTTGTCGGGGGGCTACACTGAAGCTTTCTTT. This encodes CASSLSGGYTEAFF. The entire variable domain, with the rest obtained from reference TRBV7-2 and TRBJ1-1, is as follows: GAGVSQSPSNKVTEKGKDVELRCDPISGHTALYWYRQSLGQGLEFLIYFQGNSAPDKSGLPSDRFSAERTGGSVSTLTIQRTQQEDSAVYLCASSLSGGYTEAFFGQGTRLTVV.

The chain couples TRBV24-1 to TRBJ2-3; D gene uncertain. The germline V gene encodes CDR1 KGHDR and CDR2 SFDVKD. The CDR3 loop spans 14 amino acids. V lost 5 bases to trimming and J lost 4 bases, with 12 bases between them. DNA for the CDR3: TGTGCCACCAGTGGAGAGTTAGTCCCAGATACGCAGTATTTT. As protein: CATSGELVPDTQYF.

The chain employs TRBV7-2 and TRBJ2-7, with a weak D call TRBD1 (5 bases). The CDR3 runs 14 residues. Germline V gives CDR1 SGHTA, CDR2 FQGNSA. V was trimmed by 1 base and J by 2 bases, leaving 9 bases between them. The CDR3 loop is CASSLGGATYEQYF. CDR3 coding DNA: TGTGCCAGCAGCTTAGGTGGGGCTACCTACGAGCAGTACTTC.

This clone came up once. The J gene is TRBJ1-2, the V gene TRBV19; 9 bases align to TRBD1. J gave up 3 bases and V 5 bases, and 10 bases lay outside the gene matches. Germline CDR1 LNHDA, CDR2 SQIVND (reference sequence). The CDR3 totals 16 residues. The CDR3 sequence is CASSSSGTGHDYGYTF. In DNA, the CDR3 is TGTGCCAGTAGTTCATCCGGGACAGGGCACGACTATGGCTACACCTTC.

The chain couples TRBV11-3 to TRBJ1-2, with 10 bases matching TRBD1. V gave up 9 bases and J gave up 5 bases; unmatched junction bases: 6. The germline V gene encodes CDR1 SGHNT and CDR2 YENEEA. The CDR3 contains 13 residues. The CDR3 bases are TGTGCCAGTACCGGGACAGGGGTGTATGGCTACACCTTC. This sequence encodes CASTGTGVYGYTF. Drawing the rest from reference TRBV11-3 and TRBJ1-2, the complete variable domain is EAGVVQSPRYKIIEKKQPVAFWCNPISGHNTLYWYLQNLGQGPELLIRYENEEAVDDSQLPKDRFSAERLKGVDSTLKIQPAELGDSAVYLCASTGTGVYGYTFGSGTRLTVV.

The rearrangement joins TRBV2 to TRBJ1-4; 8 bases fit TRBD1. Germline trimming cut 8 bases from V and 6 bases from J; bases unmatched to any gene: 8. The CDR3 length is 14 residues. Germline-derived CDR1 and CDR2 are SNHLY and FYNNEI. CDR3 sequence reads: CASGRPGQDEKLFF. The CDR3 region has the DNA TGTGCCAGCGGGCGGCCGGGACAGGATGAAAAACTGTTTTTT.

This clone was observed a single time. The V call is TRBV6-2 or TRBV6-3, the J call TRBJ2-5; D is perhaps TRBD2 (6 bases). Germline V gene sequence: CDR1 MNHEY, CDR2 SVGEGT. The CDR3 is 11 residues long. V was cut by 5 bases and J by 5 bases, with 6 bases left in between. In DNA, the CDR3 is TGTGCCAGCAGTCGGGGGGAGACCCAGTACTTC. It is translated as CASSRGETQYF.